This T cell receptor beta chain was documented in a study of blood T cells in healthy people across ages. Germline V CDR1 and CDR2: ENHRY, SYGVKD. The CDR3 totals 13 residues. V lost 3 bases and J lost 6, with 9 bases in between. Sample-barcoded 5' priming and a J-beta primer mix drove a second PCR of 7 to 11 cycles. Every molecule of cDNA carried a tag from a template-switch adaptor with 12 random nucleotides. TCRdb analysed the 5' RACE reads with MiXCR anew, one entry per CDR3 protein. The table records 1.5 million to 2 million distinct CDR3 sequences, about 31% of them present only once. This rearrangement joins TRBV10-3 to TRBJ2-1; a possible D gene is TRBD2 (5 bases). The clonotype comes from a woman in her twenties or thirties in good health. The source material was blood. In DNA, the CDR3 is TGTGCCATCAGTGAAAGGAGCGGCAATGAGCAGTTCTTC. Its translation is CAISERSGNEQFF.